A selection of T cell receptor beta chains follows, all from one sample in a study of T cells in Graves' hyperthyroidism and ophthalmopathy. TCRdb used MiXCR to reprocess the multiplex PCR reads, holding one entry per CDR3 protein. This table holds 350,000 to 450,000 distinct CDR3 sequences, approximately 15% found once. The sample was blood. These receptor sequences come from a woman aged 60-75 years with Graves' hyperthyroidism. CDR3s include the opening cysteine and the closing phenylalanine or tryptophan. D genes are given only for firm matches. Expanded clones get a size class; other rows say once, few or many, or leave the size out.

length | size | J | V | D | DNA | CDR3
16 | once | TRBJ2-2 | TRBV5-8 | TRBD1 | TGTGCCAGCAGCCCCCCCACAGGGGTTTACACCGGGGAGCTGTTTTTT | CASSPPTGVYTGELFF
14 | - | TRBJ1-2 | TRBV29-1 | - | TGCAGCGTTGTTGGGGTTGAGAGGGGACATGGCTACACCTTC | CSVVGVERGHGYTF
14 | - | TRBJ2-5 | TRBV29-1 | - | TGCAGCCACGAATCTAGGGGGAAGGGGGAGACCCAGTACTTC | CSHESRGKGETQYF
16 | few | TRBJ1-2 | TRBV20-1 | - | TGCAGTGCTAGCTTCTCGGAGGCCGGGGGCGTCGATGGCTACACCTTC | CSASFSEAGGVDGYTF
13 | many | TRBJ1-1 | TRBV12-3/TRBV12-4 | - | TGTGCCAGCAGTTTAGACGGGGACACTGAAGCTTTCTTT | CASSLDGDTEAFF
15 | few | TRBJ2-3 | TRBV12-3/TRBV12-4 | TRBD1 | TGTGCCAGCAGTTCTGACAGGGGGCGAATAGATACGCAGTATTTT | CASSSDRGRIDTQYF
13 | many | TRBJ2-7 | TRBV30 | - | TGTGCCTGGAGTGTCGGGCAATCCTACGAGCAGTACTTC | CAWSVGQSYEQYF
12 | - | TRBJ1-1 | TRBV10-3 | TRBD1 | TGTGCCATCCGGGACAGCCCAGTTGAAGCTTTCTTT | CAIRDSPVEAFF
16 | many | TRBJ2-1 | TRBV7-2 | TRBD2 | TGTGCCAGCAGCTCCCCGGGACTAGCGGGAGGGGGGGAGCAGTTCTTC | CASSSPGLAGGGEQFF
15 | many | TRBJ2-1 | TRBV20-1 | - | TGCAGTGCTAGGCCCCGGTGGGTAGGCTCCAATGAGCAGTTCTTC | CSARPRWVGSNEQFF
14 | - | TRBJ1-2 | TRBV20-1 | TRBD1 | TGCAGTGCTAGTATGGGGGGACAGCTCTATGGCTACACCTTC | CSASMGGQLYGYTF
15 | many | TRBJ1-1 | TRBV5-1 | - | TGCGCCAGCAGCTTAGTTGACATCCTGAACACTGAAGCTTTCTTT | CASSLVDILNTEAFF
19 | few | TRBJ1-3 | TRBV18 | - | TGTGCCAGCTCACCACCGAACTTGGCCAGGCCAGCAGCTGGAAACACCATATATTTT | CASSPPNLARPAAGNTIYF
14 | many | TRBJ2-1 | TRBV5-1 | - | TGCGCCAGCAGCGCGGATGGGGCCGTCGATGAGCAGTTCTTC | CASSADGAVDEQFF
16 | many | TRBJ2-1 | TRBV20-1 | TRBD2 | TGCAGTGCTAGAGGACTCCAGGCGGGAGCCTACAATGAGCAGTTCTTC | CSARGLQAGAYNEQFF
14 | - | TRBJ1-6 | TRBV5-6 | - | TGTGCCAGCAGCTTGGACATGGGGAATTTACCCCTCCACTTT | CASSLDMGNLPLHF
14 | - | TRBJ2-5 | TRBV29-1 | TRBD1 | TGCAGCGTTGGTCCAGGGGGCAACTTAGAGACCCAGTACTTC | CSVGPGGNLETQYF
15 | many | TRBJ1-2 | TRBV9 | - | TGTGCCAGCAGCGCCCAGAGGGGGGAGGTGCGTGGCTACACCTTC | CASSAQRGEVRGYTF
14 | few | TRBJ1-1 | TRBV9 | - | TGTGCCAGCAGCGTAGAGTTTTGGAACACTGAAGCTTTCTTT | CASSVEFWNTEAFF
14 | few | TRBJ2-7 | TRBV12-3/TRBV12-4 | TRBD1 | TGTGCCAGCAGGGGGGGGACAGGGAGGAACGAGCAGTACTTC | CASRGGTGRNEQYF
16 | many | TRBJ2-2 | TRBV2 | TRBD2 | TGTGCCAGCAGTGCGACTAGCGGGAGATTCACCGGGGAGCTGTTTTTT | CASSATSGRFTGELFF
14 | many | TRBJ1-2 | TRBV28 | TRBD1 | TGTGCCAGCAGAAGTGGGACAGGGGCCTATGGCTACACCTTC | CASRSGTGAYGYTF
14 | many | TRBJ2-7 | TRBV11-2 | - | TGTGCCAGCAGGCAACCCGGAGGGCCCTCCGAGCAGTACTTC | CASRQPGGPSEQYF
15 | many | TRBJ2-3 | TRBV12-3/TRBV12-4 | - | TGTGCCAGCAGTTTGCCCGGACCCCTAGGAGATACGCAGTATTTT | CASSLPGPLGDTQYF
13 | - | TRBJ2-3 | TRBV6-1 | - | TGTGCCAGCAGACTTCTTAGCACAGATACGCAGTATTTT | CASRLLSTDTQYF
14 | - | TRBJ2-7 | TRBV5-1 | TRBD2 | TGCGCCAGCAGGGGAGATGGGAGGGCCTACGAGCAGTACTTC | CASRGDGRAYEQYF
14 | many | TRBJ2-3 | TRBV2 | - | TGTGCCAGCACCCGGGCAGGGATCACAGATACGCAGTATTTT | CASTRAGITDTQYF
16 | - | TRBJ1-4 | TRBV24-1 | TRBD1 | TGTGCCACCAGTGATCCCCGGACAGGGACAAATGAAAAACTGTTTTTT | CATSDPRTGTNEKLFF
13 | few | TRBJ2-1 | TRBV14 | - | TGTGCCAGCAGCCAAGATGGGGGGGCCCGGCAGTTCTTC | CASSQDGGARQFF
12 | many | TRBJ2-7 | TRBV14 | TRBD2 | TGTGCCAGCAGCCAACTCGGGGGGGAGCAGTACTTC | CASSQLGGEQYF
15 | - | TRBJ2-5 | TRBV28 | - | TGTGCCAGCAGTCAGCGACAGGTGGGGGTGGAGACCCAGTACTTC | CASSQRQVGVETQYF
14 | many | TRBJ1-5 | TRBV5-1 | - | TGCGCCAGCAGCGCCGGGACATCGGATCAGCCCCAGCATTTT | CASSAGTSDQPQHF
14 | many | TRBJ1-1 | TRBV10-2 | TRBD1 | TGCGCCAGCAGCCCGACAGGGGGAGCGGCTGAAGCTTTCTTT | CASSPTGGAAEAFF
15 | many | TRBJ1-5 | TRBV20-1 | - | TGCAGTGCTAGCGTCCTGGGATTGAGCAATCAGCCCCAGCATTTT | CSASVLGLSNQPQHF
15 | - | TRBJ1-4 | TRBV12-3/TRBV12-4 | - | TGTGCCAGCAGTAGTGCGAACAATCTTAATGAAAAACTGTTTTTT | CASSSANNLNEKLFF
14 | - | TRBJ2-5 | TRBV5-4 | - | TGCGCCAGCAGCCAAGTTCCGCTCTTAGAGACCCAGTACTTC | CASSQVPLLETQYF
15 | few | TRBJ2-7 | TRBV20-1 | TRBD2 | TGCAGTGCTAGAGCCCACGGGCTAGCGGGAGCCGAGCAGTACTTC | CSARAHGLAGAEQYF
16 | many | TRBJ2-3 | TRBV11-2 | - | TGTGCCAGCAGCTTAAGGGGTGGGGTTGGCACAGATACGCAGTATTTT | CASSLRGGVGTDTQYF
14 | many | TRBJ2-7 | TRBV6-6 | - | TGTGCCAGCAGTTACTCGTCGGGCTCCTACGAGCAGTACTTC | CASSYSSGSYEQYF
16 | many | TRBJ2-2 | TRBV24-1 | - | TGTGCCACCAGTGATTCGTCCAGACCTAACACCGGGGAGCTGTTTTTT | CATSDSSRPNTGELFF
13 | many | TRBJ1-1 | TRBV30 | - | TGTGCCTGGGTTAGTGGTCCTGGGGCTGAAGCTTTCTTT | CAWVSGPGAEAFF
12 | many | TRBJ1-2 | TRBV24-1 | - | TGTGCCACCAGTGATTTGGGCAGGGACTACACCTTC | CATSDLGRDYTF